Reported below is one T cell receptor beta chain. The data are from a study of human CD4 T cells and Enterobacteriaceae. In germline, CDR1 is SGDLS, CDR2 YYNGEE. The V and J ends lost 0 bases and 6 bases, in that order; junction bases with no gene match: 3. CDR3 length equals 14 residues. Memory CD4+ T cells were sorted as all CD4+ cells except CD45RA+CCR7+CD95- naive cells, over 95% pure. Blood from healthy donors was obtained in Switzerland from donation centers. Sorted cells lacked CD8+, CD14+, CD16+, CD56+, CD19+ and CD25-bright cells. The assay was immunoSEQ multiplex PCR, and TCRdb's table has in-frame clones only and misses some. The table shows about 29,000 clones, with approximately 84% occurring only once.

V and J are TRBV9 and TRBJ2-4; 7 bases map to TRBD2. The sequencing sample was made of memory CD4+ T cells from blood. The TCR was taken from a human donor in good health. The CDR3 spells CASSVGRELNIQYF. The CDR3 DNA follows: TGTGCCAGCAGCGTAGGGCGGGAGTTAAACATTCAGTACTTC. Supplemented by reference TRBV9 and TRBJ2-4, the full variable domain reads DSGVTQTPKHLITATGQRVTLRCSPRSGDLSVYWYQQSLDQGLQFLIQYYNGEERAKGNILERFSAQQFPDLHSELNLSSLELGDSALYFCASSVGRELNIQYFGAGTRLSVL.